One sample yielded the 20 T cell receptor beta chains listed below, sequenced in a study of CD8 T cells in Susac syndrome. RNA amounts of roughly 0.45 to 1 ug underwent reverse transcription with random hexamers. A single record per CDR3 protein comes from TCRdb applying MiXCR to the immunoSEQ multiplex PCR reads. Here the sample spans hundreds of thousands of distinct CDR3 sequences, roughly 85% being singletons. What was sequenced was CD8+ T cells from PBMCs. Source of these receptors: a human donor with multiple sclerosis.

The rearrangement links TRBV27 to TRBJ2-3, with 7 nucleotides matching TRBD1. CDR3 length: 17 residues. J was trimmed by 3 bases and V by 5 bases; bases with no gene match: 14. Germline V lookup: CDR1 MNHEY, CDR2 SMNVEV (reference sequence). CDR3 in amino acids: CASSLTQQGPTTDTQYF. The CDR3 DNA follows: TGTGCCAGCAGTCTAACTCAACAGGGGCCGACTACAGATACGCAGTATTTT.

CDR3 residues: CASSSSGGSYNEQFF. The CDR3 DNA reads TGTGCCAGTAGTTCATCCGGCGGCTCCTACAATGAGCAGTTCTTC. J is TRBJ2-1 and V is TRBV19; unclear D gene. Germline CDR1 LNHDA, CDR2 SQIVND (reference sequence). The V gene lost 5 bases and the J gene lost 0 bases, with 11 bases spanning the gap. The length of the CDR3 is 15 residues. Full variable domain (outside the CDR3, taken from reference TRBV19 and TRBJ2-1): DGGITQSPKYLFRKEGQNVTLSCEQNLNHDAMYWYRQDPGQGLRLIYYSQIVNDFQKGDIAEGYSVSREKKESFPLTVTSAQKNPTAFYLCASSSSGGSYNEQFFGPGTRLTVL.

The chain recombines TRBV18 with TRBJ1-1, with D hard to call. The CDR3 is made up of 14 amino acids. From germline, CDR1 is KGHSH and CDR2 LQKENI. V shed 7 bases and J shed 2 bases, with 14 bases lying between them. The CDR3: CASYSSESNTEAFF. The CDR3, as DNA: TGTGCCAGCTACTCGTCAGAGTCTAACACTGAAGCTTTCTTT.

The chain employs TRBV5-1 and TRBJ2-1; tentative D call: TRBD2 (5 bases). Trimming stripped 2 bases from V and 6 bases from J, with 21 bases between. This CDR3 has 17 amino acids. Germline CDR1 and CDR2: SGHRS and YFSETQ. DNA of the CDR3: TGCGCCAGCAGCTTAGCCCCTACGGACGGGATGGGCAATGAGCAGTTCTTC. Protein sequence: CASSLAPTDGMGNEQFF.

The chain employs TRBV27 and TRBJ2-3; D not resolved. Trimming left V 0 bases short and J 4 bases short, with 11 bases between. Per the germline V gene, CDR1 is MNHEY and CDR2 is SMNVEV (reference sequence). This CDR3 has 15 residues. The CDR3 loop is CASSLSENRADTQYF. DNA for the CDR3: TGTGCCAGCAGTTTATCGGAGAATAGGGCAGATACGCAGTATTTT.

Concerning this clonotype itself: The conserved final phenylalanine or tryptophan is absent from the CDR3, which likely points to a read error. The chain couples TRBV12-3 or TRBV12-4 to TRBJ2-7; 8 nucleotides align to TRBD2. Unmatched junction bases numbered 14, after V lost 6 bases and J lost 7 bases. The CDR3 covers 15 residues. CDR3 DNA: TGTGCCAGCAGGGGAGAGCGGGAGAGGACTTGGGAGCAGTACTCC. Protein sequence: CASRGERERTWEQYS.

The chain links TRBV5-5 to TRBJ1-2; the D gene is possibly TRBD1 (6 bases). Germline V gene data show CDR1 as SGHKS and CDR2 as YYEKEE (reference sequence). The CDR3 covers 16 residues. V dropped 3 bases and J dropped 4 bases, with 19 bases sitting between them. Written as DNA, the CDR3 is TGTGCCAGCAGCTCGTACGGGACAACGATCGGCTATGGCTACACCTTC. This sequence encodes CASSSYGTTIGYGYTF.

The chain links TRBV7-9 to TRBJ1-2, with D maybe TRBD1 (5 bases). V shed 5 bases and J shed 6 bases, with 10 bases lying between them. Germline CDR1 and CDR2: SEHNR and FQNEAQ (reference sequence). This CDR3 is built from 12 residues. CDR3 in DNA: TGTGCCAGCAGCACAGGAAAGAATGGCTACACCTTC. Translating it yields CASSTGKNGYTF.

The rearrangement links TRBV27 to TRBJ2-7; no clear D. Trimming took 5 bases from V and 2 from J, leaving 10 bases between them. The CDR3 is made up of 13 amino acids. Germline loops: CDR1 MNHEY, CDR2 SMNVEV (reference sequence). Here the CDR3 DNA reads TGTGCCAGCAGTGGTGGATACCCCTACGAGCAGTACTTC. Its protein is CASSGGYPYEQYF.

V and J are TRBV27 and TRBJ1-5, with D unresolved. Germline V CDR1 and CDR2: MNHEY, SMNVEV (reference sequence). Trimming removed 4 bases from V and 11 bases from J, with 12 bases in between. The CDR3 contains 12 residues. The CDR3 nucleotides are TGTGCCAGCAGTTCCGTAGGCGGGGCCCAGCATTTT. It is translated as CASSSVGGAQHF.

This clonotype was seen more than once but under ten times. V and J are TRBV6-1 and TRBJ2-3, with D possibly matching TRBD1 (6 bases). The germline V gene encodes CDR1 MNHNS and CDR2 SASEGT. CDR3 size: 13 residues. V lost 10 bases and J 0 bases, leaving 11 bases between the germline ends. The DNA of the CDR3 is TGTGCCAACAGGGTAGGAAGCACAGATACGCAGTATTTT. It codes for CANRVGSTDTQYF.

The V and J genes are TRBV12-3 or TRBV12-4 and TRBJ2-3, with 11 bases lining up with TRBD2. The length of the CDR3 is 16 residues. The junction had 11 bases not matched to a gene; V was cut back by 6 bases and J by 6 bases. CDR3 in DNA: TGTGCCAGCAGCCCCGTCACTAGCGGGAGATGGGATACGCAGTATTTT. This codes for CASSPVTSGRWDTQYF.

The rearrangement uses TRBV27 and TRBJ2-7; tentative D call: TRBD2 (5 bases). Germline V gene data show CDR1 as MNHEY and CDR2 as SMNVEV (reference sequence). V lost 5 bases and J lost 6, with 14 bases in between. CDR3 length equals 13 residues. The CDR3 here is CASSNNRGSEQYF. The CDR3 DNA reads TGTGCCAGCAGTAATAATCGAGGGTCCGAGCAGTACTTC.

The genes are TRBV20-1 and TRBJ2-7; tentatively, D is TRBD1 or TRBD2 (6 bases each). The CDR3 is made up of 14 amino acids. Looked up from germline, CDR1 is DFQATT and CDR2 is SNEGSKA (reference sequence). Trimming pared 5 bases from V and 3 bases from J, leaving 17 bases between. The CDR3 is CSAPQGGLDYEQYF. In DNA, the CDR3 is TGCAGTGCTCCCCAAGGGGGGCTTGACTACGAGCAGTACTTC.

The V gene is TRBV30, the J gene TRBJ2-2; D gene ambiguous. CDR1 is GTSNPN and CDR2 is SVGIG in the germline V gene (reference sequence). CDR3 size: 13 residues. V was cut by 0 bases and J by 5 bases, with 7 bases left in between. The CDR3 bases are TGTGCCTGGAGTGTATCTAGGACCGGGGAGCTGTTTTTT. It codes for CAWSVSRTGELFF.

J is TRBJ2-4 and V is TRBV18; no reliable D call. Per germline, CDR1 KGHSH and CDR2 LQKENI. Trimming cost V 2 bases and J 0 bases, with 11 bases left between them. The CDR3 extends over 16 amino acids. The CDR3 coding sequence is TGTGCCAGCTCACCATTAGGGTACGGAGCCAAAAACATTCAGTACTTC. Translated, it gives CASSPLGYGAKNIQYF.

The rearrangement joins TRBV29-1 to TRBJ1-2; D is unresolved. The germline V and J ends were trimmed by 4 bases and 0 bases, with 9 bases remaining between them. The germline V gene encodes CDR1 SQVTM and CDR2 ANQGSEA. The CDR3 is 13 amino acids. The CDR3: CSVGPTANYGYTF. CDR3 nucleotide sequence: TGCAGCGTTGGTCCAACCGCTAACTATGGCTACACCTTC.

The J gene is TRBJ1-6, the V gene TRBV24-1, with D unclear. V was pared by 6 bases and J by 4 bases, with 12 bases between. The germline gives CDR1 KGHDR, CDR2 SFDVKD. The CDR3 has 15 residues. CDR3 amino acids: CATSPSVRYNSPLHF. CDR3 coding DNA: TGTGCCACCAGTCCCTCAGTTCGGTATAATTCACCCCTCCACTTT.

The rearrangement joins TRBV7-9 to TRBJ1-1, with TRBD1 as a possible D gene (6 bases). Germline V gives CDR1 SEHNR, CDR2 FQNEAQ (reference sequence). This CDR3 is 17 amino acids long. V lost 5 bases and J lost 2, with 21 bases in between. CDR3 region: CASSRATSIQGNTEAFF. The DNA for the CDR3 is TGTGCCAGCAGCCGCGCCACATCGATACAGGGAAACACTGAAGCTTTCTTT.

This sequence joins TRBV27 and TRBJ2-1; TRBD2 might be the D (6 bases). V was pared by 4 bases and J by 9 bases, with 10 bases between. Per the germline V gene, CDR1 is MNHEY and CDR2 is SMNVEV (reference sequence). This CDR3 is built from 12 residues. The CDR3 spells CASSYGSGEQFF. CDR3 DNA: TGTGCCAGCAGTTACGGGAGCGGTGAGCAGTTCTTC.